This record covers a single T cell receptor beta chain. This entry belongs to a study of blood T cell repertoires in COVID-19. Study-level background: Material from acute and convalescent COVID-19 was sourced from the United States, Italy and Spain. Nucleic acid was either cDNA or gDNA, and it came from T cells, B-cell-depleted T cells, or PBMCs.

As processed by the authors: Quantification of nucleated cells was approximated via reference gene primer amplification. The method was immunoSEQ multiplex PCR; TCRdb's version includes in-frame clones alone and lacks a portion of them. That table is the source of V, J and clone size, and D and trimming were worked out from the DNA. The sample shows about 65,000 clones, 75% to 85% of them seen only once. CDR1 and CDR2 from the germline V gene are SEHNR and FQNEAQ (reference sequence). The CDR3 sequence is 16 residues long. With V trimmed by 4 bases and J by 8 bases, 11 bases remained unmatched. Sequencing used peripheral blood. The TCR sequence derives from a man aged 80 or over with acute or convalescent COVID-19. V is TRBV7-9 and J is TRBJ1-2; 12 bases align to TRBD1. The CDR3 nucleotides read TGTGCCAGCAGCTCCCTTTCGGGACAGGGGGCCTTCGGCTACACCTTC. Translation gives CASSSLSGQGAFGYTF.